A selection of T cell receptor beta chains follows, all from one sample in a study of CD8 T cells in Susac syndrome. TCRdb independently ran MiXCR on the immunoSEQ multiplex PCR reads; one entry per CDR3 protein. The table has some 150,000 distinct CDR3 sequences, 94% seen once. Specimen: CD4+ T cells from PBMCs. These TCRs come from a human donor in good health. Each CDR3 is given with its conserved first and last residue. The order of the fields is CDR3 protein, CDR3 DNA, J gene, D gene, clone size, V gene. The D gene is left open where the match is weak. Size tells how often a clone was seen (once, few, many) or the class of an expanded clone, and some rows leave it out.

CASSLKGTYEQYF	TGTGCCAGCAGTTTGAAGGGAACCTACGAGCAGTACTTC	TRBJ2-7	-	-	TRBV12-3/TRBV12-4
CASSLSGQGSYEQYF	TGTGCCAGCAGCTTATCGGGACAGGGTTCCTACGAGCAGTACTTC	TRBJ2-7	TRBD1	-	TRBV7-9
CASSQDPSYEQYF	TGTGCCAGCAGCCAAGACCCATCCTACGAGCAGTACTTC	TRBJ2-7	-	few	TRBV3-1
CSARDRGVYSDEQYF	TGCAGTGCTAGAGATCGAGGGGTATATTCGGACGAGCAGTACTTC	TRBJ2-7	-	-	TRBV20-1
CASSFTSGPSYNEQFF	TGTGCCAGCAGCTTTACTAGCGGGCCCTCCTACAATGAGCAGTTCTTC	TRBJ2-1	TRBD2	-	TRBV11-2
CASSRGGDTQYF	TGTGCCAGCAGCCGGGGTGGGGATACGCAGTATTTT	TRBJ2-3	-	-	TRBV3-1
CASSFGQGITEAFF	TGTGCCAGCAGCTTCGGACAGGGGATTACGGAAGCTTTCTTT	TRBJ1-1	TRBD1	once	TRBV7-2
CASSLIETQYF	TGTGCCAGCAGCTTAATAGAGACCCAGTACTTC	TRBJ2-5	-	-	TRBV7-2
CASSYSIGGGVTEAFF	TGTGCCAGCAGTTACTCGATTGGGGGCGGGGTCACTGAAGCTTTCTTT	TRBJ1-1	-	-	TRBV6-6
CASSRPGGGEQYF	TGTGCCAGCAGTAGACCGGGAGGAGGCGAGCAGTACTTC	TRBJ2-7	TRBD2	-	TRBV12-3/TRBV12-4
CSVGGGQGGELFF	TGCAGCGTTGGAGGGGGACAGGGAGGAGAACTGTTTTTT	TRBJ1-4	TRBD1	-	TRBV29-1
CASSPETGGRGYEQYF	TGCGCCAGCAGCCCCGAGACAGGTGGCAGGGGATACGAGCAGTACTTC	TRBJ2-7	-	-	TRBV5-1
CATSDPTRRGANTGELFF	TGTGCCACCAGTGATCCAACCCGGCGTGGAGCGAACACCGGGGAGCTGTTTTTT	TRBJ2-2	-	-	TRBV24-1
CASSLAGVLWDYTF	TGCGCCAGCAGCTTGGCAGGGGTTCTATGGGACTACACCTTC	TRBJ1-2	-	once	TRBV5-1
CASSLESQYEQYF	TGTGCCAGCAGTTTAGAATCCCAATACGAGCAGTACTTC	TRBJ2-7	-	-	TRBV12-3/TRBV12-4
CASSLETMRNTEAFF	TGTGCCAGCAGCTTGGAGACCATGCGGAACACTGAAGCTTTCTTT	TRBJ1-1	-	once	TRBV5-4
CSVNRGLGEKLFF	TGCAGCGTAAACAGGGGGCTGGGAGAAAAACTGTTTTTT	TRBJ1-4	TRBD1	once	TRBV29-1
CASKTYNEQFF	TGTGCCAGTAAAACCTACAATGAGCAGTTCTTC	TRBJ2-1	-	-	TRBV19
CASSFTHVGMETQYF	TGTGCCAGCAGCTTCACCCACGTGGGTATGGAGACCCAGTACTTC	TRBJ2-5	-	-	TRBV11-2
CSAKEGGNYEQYF	TGCAGTGCTAAGGAGGGCGGCAACTACGAGCAGTACTTC	TRBJ2-7	-	-	TRBV20-1
CASSSTGTSGVEQFF	TGCGCCAGCAGCTCGACCGGGACTAGCGGTGTTGAGCAGTTCTTC	TRBJ2-1	TRBD2	-	TRBV4-1
CASLIHRNTIYF	TGTGCCAGCCTCATCCACCGAAACACCATATATTTT	TRBJ1-3	-	-	TRBV12-3/TRBV12-4
CASSPRGLGNTGELFF	TGTGCCAGTAGTCCCCGAGGGCTGGGAAACACCGGGGAGCTGTTTTTT	TRBJ2-2	-	-	TRBV19
CAWGQGGANTEAFF	TGTGCCTGGGGTCAGGGAGGGGCGAACACTGAAGCTTTCTTT	TRBJ1-1	-	-	TRBV30
CASSHVLGPLHF	TGTGCCAGCAGCCATGTTTTGGGACCCCTCCACTTT	TRBJ1-6	-	-	TRBV3-1
CASSNTGELFF	TGTGCCAGCAGCAACACGGGGGAGCTGTTTTTT	TRBJ2-2	-	-	TRBV3-1
CATSRGVAGVETQYF	TGTGCCACCAGCAGAGGGGTAGCGGGAGTAGAGACCCAGTACTTC	TRBJ2-5	TRBD2	-	TRBV15
CATSAPAGDGNTGELFF	TGTGCCACCAGTGCCCCCGCCGGGGACGGCAACACCGGGGAGCTGTTTTTT	TRBJ2-2	-	-	TRBV24-1
CASSEDRNYGYTF	TGTGCCAGCAGTGAAGACAGGAACTATGGCTACACCTTC	TRBJ1-2	-	-	TRBV6-4
CATSDLRTDLLVNTEAFF	TGTGCCACCAGTGATTTAAGGACGGACCTTCTCGTGAACACTGAAGCTTTCTTT	TRBJ1-1	-	-	TRBV24-1
CSARRTGDIQPQHF	TGCAGTGCTAGGCGGACAGGGGATATCCAGCCCCAGCATTTT	TRBJ1-5	TRBD1	-	TRBV20-1
CASSHGTGIYEQYF	TGTGCCAGCAGCCACGGGACAGGAATATACGAGCAGTACTTC	TRBJ2-7	TRBD1	-	TRBV3-1
CASSVVGTDTGELFF	TGTGCCAGCAGCGTAGTAGGGACAGACACCGGGGAGCTGTTTTTT	TRBJ2-2	TRBD1	once	TRBV9
CASKRQGVYNEQFF	TGTGCCAGTAAGCGACAGGGTGTCTACAATGAGCAGTTCTTC	TRBJ2-1	TRBD1	-	TRBV19
CASSIGGGETEAFF	TGTGCCAGTAGTATCGGGGGAGGGGAAACTGAAGCTTTCTTT	TRBJ1-1	-	-	TRBV19